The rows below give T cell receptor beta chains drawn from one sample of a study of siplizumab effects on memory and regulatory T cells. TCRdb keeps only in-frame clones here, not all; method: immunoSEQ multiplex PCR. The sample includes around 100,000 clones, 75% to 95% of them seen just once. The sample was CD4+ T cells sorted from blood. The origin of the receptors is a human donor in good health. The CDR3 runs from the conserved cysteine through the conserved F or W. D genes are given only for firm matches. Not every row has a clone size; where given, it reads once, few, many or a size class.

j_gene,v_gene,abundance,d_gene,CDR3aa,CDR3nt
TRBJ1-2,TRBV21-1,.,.,CASSKLQKGGEKERYTF,TGTGCCAGCAGCAAATTACAGAAAGGGGGGGAAAAGGAACGCTACACCTTC
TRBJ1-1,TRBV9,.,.,CASSPQPVNTEAFF,TGTGCCAGCAGCCCCCAACCGGTGAACACTGAAGCTTTCTTT
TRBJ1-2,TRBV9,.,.,CASSPNSGPNYGYTF,TGTGCCAGCAGCCCTAATTCGGGGCCTAACTATGGCTACACCTTC
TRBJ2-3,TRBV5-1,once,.,CASSLNGETDTQYF,TGCGCCAGCAGCTTAAATGGGGAAACAGATACGCAGTATTTT
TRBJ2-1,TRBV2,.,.,CASRRGILTYNEQFF,TGTGCCAGCAGGCGGGGCATCCTTACCTACAATGAGCAGTTCTTC
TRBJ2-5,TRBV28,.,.,CASSTLTPGVETQYF,TGTGCCAGCAGTACCCTCACCCCAGGGGTAGAGACCCAGTACTTC
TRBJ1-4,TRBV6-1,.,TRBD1,CASHQGQTVNEKLFF,TGTGCCAGCCACCAGGGACAGACTGTTAATGAAAAACTGTTTTTT
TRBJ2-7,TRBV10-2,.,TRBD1,CASSLQGASYEQYF,TGCGCCAGCAGCCTACAGGGGGCGTCCTACGAGCAGTACTTC
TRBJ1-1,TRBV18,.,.,CASRPTGKPEAFF,TGTGCCAGCAGACCAACAGGGAAGCCTGAAGCTTTCTTT
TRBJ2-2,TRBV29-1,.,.,CSVRTVGELFF,TGCAGCGTCCGAACTGTAGGGGAGCTGTTTTTT
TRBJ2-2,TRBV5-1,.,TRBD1,CASRRTGGSGELFF,TGCGCCAGCCGACGTACAGGGGGCTCCGGGGAGCTGTTTTTT
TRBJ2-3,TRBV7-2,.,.,CASRPGGQGYTDTQYF,TGTGCCAGCAGACCCGGCGGGCAGGGATACACAGATACGCAGTATTTT
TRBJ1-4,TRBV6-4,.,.,CARLRSGEKLFF,TGTGCCAGGCTGAGAAGTGGGGAAAAACTGTTTTTT
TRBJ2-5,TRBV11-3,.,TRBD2,CASSPGAGGPETQYF,TGTGCCAGCAGCCCCGGGGCGGGGGGGCCCGAGACCCAGTACTTC
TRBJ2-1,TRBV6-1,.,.,CASSEKGYEQFF,TGTGCCAGCAGTGAAAAGGGGTATGAGCAGTTCTTC
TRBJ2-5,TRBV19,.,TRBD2,CASSMGGTPQETQYF,TGTGCCAGTAGTATGGGAGGGACGCCGCAAGAGACCCAGTACTTC
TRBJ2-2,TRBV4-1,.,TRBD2,CASSQEGLLAGGAGELFF,TGCGCCAGCAGCCAAGAGGGCCTACTAGCGGGGGGGGCAGGGGAGCTGTTTTTT
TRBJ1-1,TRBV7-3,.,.,CASSFSVLNTEAFF,TGTGCCAGCAGCTTTTCCGTTCTGAACACTGAAGCTTTCTTT
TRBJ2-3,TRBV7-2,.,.,CASTPGGRRDTQYF,TGTGCCAGCACCCCTGGGGGGCGAAGGGATACGCAGTATTTT
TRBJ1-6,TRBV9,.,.,CASSDRGALRTPLHF,TGTGCCAGCAGCGATAGAGGGGCGCTCAGGACACCCCTCCACTTT
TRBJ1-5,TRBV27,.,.,CASSLSGGGQPQHF,TGTGCCAGCAGTTTATCGGGGGGGGGTCAGCCCCAGCATTTT
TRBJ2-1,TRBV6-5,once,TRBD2,CASLPKRGSNEQFF,TGTGCCAGCCTTCCAAAGCGGGGGTCCAATGAGCAGTTCTTC
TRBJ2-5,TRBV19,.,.,CASSIGRPGTQYF,TGTGCCAGTAGTATCGGCCGCCCGGGGACCCAGTACTTC
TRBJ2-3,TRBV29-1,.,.,CSAGGLGADTQYF,TGCAGCGCAGGAGGTTTAGGTGCAGATACGCAGTATTTT
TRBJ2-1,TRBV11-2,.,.,CASSRDSLLYNEQFF,TGTGCCAGCAGCCGAGACAGTCTACTGTACAATGAGCAGTTCTTC
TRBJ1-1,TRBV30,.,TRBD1,CAQTGDMNTEAFF,TGTGCACAAACAGGGGATATGAACACTGAAGCTTTCTTT
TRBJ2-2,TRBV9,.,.,CASRGANTGELFF,TGTGCCAGCAGAGGCGCGAACACCGGGGAGCTGTTTTTT
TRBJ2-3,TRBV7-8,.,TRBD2,CASSSSAGGGDTQYF,TGTGCCAGCAGCTCTTCTGCGGGGGGGGGAGATACGCAGTATTTT
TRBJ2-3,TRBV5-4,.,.,CASSSLYEKSTDTQYF,TGTGCCAGCAGTTCTCTGTACGAGAAGAGCACAGATACGCAGTATTTT
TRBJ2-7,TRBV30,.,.,CAWSSDAYEQYF,TGTGCCTGGAGTTCGGACGCCTACGAGCAGTACTTC
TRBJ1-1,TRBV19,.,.,CASSIVPGEGNTEAFF,TGTGCCAGTAGTATAGTTCCAGGGGAGGGGAACACTGAAGCTTTCTTT
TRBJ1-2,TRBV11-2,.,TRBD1,CASSLDPRTGTGYTF,TGTGCCAGCAGCTTAGATCCGCGGACAGGGACTGGCTACACCTTC
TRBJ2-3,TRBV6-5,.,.,CASSYGDSSTDTQYF,TGTGCCAGCAGTTATGGCGATTCGAGCACAGATACGCAGTATTTT
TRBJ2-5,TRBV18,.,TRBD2,CASSPPASGGATQYF,TGTGCCAGCTCACCACCGGCTAGCGGGGGGGCGACCCAGTACTTC
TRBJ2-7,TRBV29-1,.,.,CSVEPWTGTISYEQYF,TGCAGCGTTGAACCATGGACAGGGACTATCTCCTACGAGCAGTACTTC
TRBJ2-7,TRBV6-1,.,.,CASSEQTAGSYEQYF,TGTGCCAGCAGTGAGCAGACAGCTGGTTCCTACGAGCAGTACTTC
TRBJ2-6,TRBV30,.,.,CAWKVRGANVLTF,TGTGCCTGGAAAGTGCGGGGGGCCAACGTCCTGACTTTC
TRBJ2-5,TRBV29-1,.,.,CSAKPASGTQYF,TGCAGCGCTAAACCCGCATCGGGGACCCAGTACTTC
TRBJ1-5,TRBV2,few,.,CASSDEVSNQPQHF,TGTGCCAGCAGTGACGAAGTTAGCAATCAGCCCCAGCATTTT
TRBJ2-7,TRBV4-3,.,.,CASSQDRAERREQYF,TGCGCCAGCAGCCAAGATCGGGCCGAGCGGCGAGAGCAGTACTTC
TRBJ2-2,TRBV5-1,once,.,CASSLEGGPNTGELFF,TGCGCCAGCAGCTTGGAAGGGGGGCCCAACACCGGGGAGCTGTTTTTT
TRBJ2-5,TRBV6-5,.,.,CASSYTGAGETQYF,TGTGCCAGCAGTTACACGGGGGCGGGGGAGACCCAGTACTTC
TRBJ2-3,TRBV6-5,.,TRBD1,CASSRTGSSTDTQYF,TGTGCCAGCAGCCGGACAGGGAGTAGCACAGATACGCAGTATTTT
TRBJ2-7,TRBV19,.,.,CASSSGPRAYEQYF,TGTGCCAGTAGTTCGGGCCCCCGCGCCTACGAGCAGTACTTC
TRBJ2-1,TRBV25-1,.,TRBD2,CASSGLAGGLNEQFF,TGTGCCAGCAGTGGACTAGCGGGGGGGCTCAATGAGCAGTTCTTC
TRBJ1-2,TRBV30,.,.,CAWSETNYGYTF,TGTGCCTGGAGTGAGACCAACTATGGCTACACCTTC
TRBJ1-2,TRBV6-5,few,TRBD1,CASRLPGQGGYTF,TGTGCCAGCAGACTCCCGGGACAGGGGGGCTACACCTTC
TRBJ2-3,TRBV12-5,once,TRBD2,CASGRGLAGTDTQYF,TGTGCTAGTGGTCGGGGACTAGCGGGCACAGATACGCAGTATTTT
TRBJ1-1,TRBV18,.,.,CASSRTGENTEAFF,TGTGCCAGCTCCCGGACGGGCGAGAACACTGAAGCTTTCTTT
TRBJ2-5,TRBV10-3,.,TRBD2,CAISESGSGGAAETQYF,TGTGCCATCAGTGAGTCTGGTAGCGGGGGGGCGGCAGAGACCCAGTACTTC
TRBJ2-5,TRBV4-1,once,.,CASSQAPPETQYF,TGCGCCAGCAGCCAAGCTCCCCCCGAGACCCAGTACTTC
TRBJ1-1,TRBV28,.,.,CASSPRQVEAFF,TGTGCCAGCAGTCCTCGACAGGTTGAAGCTTTCTTT
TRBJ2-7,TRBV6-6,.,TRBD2,CASSSGTSDYEQYF,TGTGCCAGCAGTTCCGGGACTAGCGACTACGAGCAGTACTTC